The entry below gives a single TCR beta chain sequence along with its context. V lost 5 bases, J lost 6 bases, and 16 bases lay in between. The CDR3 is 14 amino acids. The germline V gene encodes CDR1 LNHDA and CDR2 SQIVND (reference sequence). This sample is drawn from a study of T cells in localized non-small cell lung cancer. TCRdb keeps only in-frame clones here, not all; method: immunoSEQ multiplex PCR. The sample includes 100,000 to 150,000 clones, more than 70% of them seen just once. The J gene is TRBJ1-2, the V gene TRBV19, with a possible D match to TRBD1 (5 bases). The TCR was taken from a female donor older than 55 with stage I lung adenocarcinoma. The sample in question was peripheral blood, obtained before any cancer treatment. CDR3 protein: CASSLITGRNGYTF. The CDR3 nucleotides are TGTGCCAGTAGTCTTATCACAGGAAGGAATGGCTACACCTTC.